The sequence of this T cell receptor beta chain was determined in a study of post-analysis software for immune sequencing data. Findings and limits, study-wide: TRBV segments more frequent in patients than in controls numbered several and included TRBV5-6, TRBV5-1 and TRBV20-1. Under the F measure, samples that were prepared in one batch clustered strongly together.

This CDR3 is 15 amino acids long. The ends were cut back, 4 bases at V and 2 bases at J, with 15 bases in the middle. Germline V CDR1 and CDR2: SGHDT, YYEEEE. Incorporated into the TCR beta cDNA libraries were unique molecular identifiers, which served to reduce PCR and sequencing biases. Each CDR3 protein is one row after TCRdb ran MiXCR on the PCR reads. The sample lists some 260,000 distinct CDR3 sequences; less than 40% were seen once. This clonotype was seen a handful of times. Its antigen is undetermined. The chain is built from TRBV5-6 and TRBJ1-2; D not resolved. The receptor was derived from a girl aged 10 to 17 with multiple sclerosis. The sample taken for sequencing was blood. In nucleotides, the CDR3 is TGTGCCAGCAGCCCGTATATGTCCGTCAACTATGGCTACACCTTC. It codes for CASSPYMSVNYGYTF. The full variable domain, in which reference TRBV5-6 and TRBJ1-2 provide the parts outside the CDR3, is DAGVTQSPTHLIKTRGQQVTLRCSPKSGHDTVSWYQQALGQGPQFIFQYYEEEERQRGNFPDRFSGHQFPNYSSELNVNALLLGDSALYLCASSPYMSVNYGYTFGSGTRLTVV.